The following is a T cell receptor (beta chain) sequence with its context. The data were obtained in a study of blood T cells in healthy people across ages. Study in general: About one barcoded beta molecule was captured per two T cells (by template switching).

The CDR3 has 15 residues. After removal of 5 bases from V and 4 bases from J, the junction contained 10 bases not matched to a gene. Germline V gene data show CDR1 as MDHEN and CDR2 as SYDVKM. A J-beta primer mix and a sample-barcoded 5' primer were used in a second PCR of roughly 6 to 11 cycles. The template-switch adaptor was a 5' adaptor with 12 random nucleotides. It tagged each cDNA molecule. TCRdb called the 5' RACE reads again in MiXCR, with one record for every CDR3 protein. The table records fewer than 2,000,000 distinct CDR3 sequences, about 31% of them present only once. The clonotype comes from a woman in her 30s in good health. The chain has TRBV28 and TRBJ1-1; the match to TRBD1 covers 7 bases. The sequenced sample was blood. CDR3 in amino acids: CASSATGAQGTEAFF. The CDR3 nucleotides are TGTGCCAGCAGTGCAACAGGGGCCCAAGGCACTGAAGCTTTCTTT.